This T cell receptor (beta chain) stems from a study of CD8+ T cells in alopecia areata. Study information: Treated patients received oral tofacitinib, 5 to 10 mg twice daily.

The treatment here: oral pan-JAK inhibitor, 5-10 mg twice daily. Investigators sorted PBMCs to obtain both CD4+ and CD8+ T cells. RNA was extracted and reverse transcribed into cDNA as the sequencing template. Libraries were prepared by immunoSEQ multiplex PCR; TCRdb keeps only in-frame clonotypes and omits some of them. The table lists fewer than 250,000 clones, around 43% of them singletons, with about 2.6% in the top ten. V was pared by 0 bases and J by 2 bases, with 8 bases between. The CDR3 spans 15 residues. The germline V gene has CDR1 MGHRA and CDR2 YSYEKL. The clonotype was recovered from a human donor with alopecia areata. The J gene is TRBJ2-1, the V gene TRBV4-1; D unresolved. Sample: CD4+ T cells sorted from blood, taken between weeks 36 and 40, from a patient treated with tofacitinib. The CDR3 reads CASSQEESTYNEQFF. The DNA of the CDR3 is TGCGCCAGCAGCCAAGAGGAGAGCACCTACAATGAGCAGTTCTTC.